This T cell receptor (beta chain) was found in a study of PD-1 blockade in mismatch repair-deficient tumors. The CDR3 sequence is 15 residues long. Germline V gene lookup returns CDR1 SGHRS and CDR2 YFSETQ. The V end lost 3 bases, the J end lost 4 bases, and 16 bases lay between the germline ends. Study results and caveats: Tumor-resident clones, often absent from pretreatment blood, expanded after pembrolizumab and then contracted.

Data came from immunoSEQ multiplex PCR; TCRdb stores just in-frame clones and leaves some out. Among 70,000 to 95,000 clones listed, roughly 80% were seen once. This clone has more than one count but fewer than ten. Its target is unknown. This clonotype originated in an adult with mismatch repair-deficient cancer. The material was peripheral blood, obtained 44 weeks after starting pembrolizumab. The rearrangement links TRBV5-1 to TRBJ1-1; D possibly corresponds to TRBD1 (6 bases). CDR3 nucleotides: TGCGCCAGCAGCTCGGGGACAACGGGGGGCACTGAAGCTTTCTTT. Protein product: CASSSGTTGGTEAFF.